The 5 T cell receptor beta chains in this list originate from one sample, sequenced in a study of T cells after yellow fever vaccination. TCRdb itself ran the 5' RACE reads through MiXCR, one entry per CDR3 protein. The data show about 350,000 distinct CDR3 sequences, roughly 8.4% seen once. The sample consisted of PBMCs, taken about 41 days after the first yellow fever vaccination. These receptors all come from a man aged 18 to 29 who received the YFV17D yellow fever vaccine.

V and J are TRBV7-2 and TRBJ2-3; TRBD2 might be the D (6 bases). Germline-derived CDR1 and CDR2 are SGHTA and FQGNSA. With 3 bases removed from V and 5 bases from J, the gap between germline ends came to 12 bases. The length of the CDR3 is 14 residues. DNA for the CDR3: TGTGCCAGCAGCTTTCTCTCCGGGGGAGATACGCAGTATTTT. Translation: CASSFLSGGDTQYF.

This clonotype was seen just once. The gene calls are TRBV10-3 and TRBJ2-7; unclear D gene. V was clipped by 6 bases and J by 6 bases, with 9 bases between them. Germline assignment: CDR1 ENHRY and CDR2 SYGVKD. This CDR3 spans 11 amino acids. The CDR3 loop reads CAIRGISEQYF. CDR3 bases: TGTGCCATCAGGGGGATTTCCGAGCAGTACTTC.

This clonotype came up many times. The CDR3 reads CASSLTDQETQYF. CDR3 DNA sequence: TGCGCCAGCAGCCTCACAGATCAAGAGACCCAGTACTTC. The chain has TRBV4-3 and TRBJ2-5; D not certain. Germline V lookup: CDR1 LGHNA, CDR2 YSLEER. CDR3 size: 13 residues. Trimming took off 4 bases at V and 2 bases at J, with 8 bases between the two ends.

This clonotype was recorded a few times. The gene calls are TRBV12-3 or TRBV12-4 and TRBJ1-5, with 10 bases aligning to TRBD1. There are 15 residues in the CDR3. Losses at the gene ends were 6 bases for V and 4 bases for J; bases not matched to a gene: 6. The CDR3 DNA follows: TGTGCCAGCAGGCGGACAGGGGGTTGGAATCAGCCCCAGCATTTT. This translates into CASRRTGGWNQPQHF.

This rearrangement joins TRBV5-4 to TRBJ1-1; maybe TRBD1 (6 bases). Germline V CDR1 and CDR2: SGHNT, YYREEE (reference sequence). CDR3 size: 15 residues. V dropped 2 bases and J dropped 3 bases, with 14 bases sitting between them. CDR3 DNA: TGTGCCAGCAGCTTCGTAACAGGGCCGGACACTGAAGCTTTCTTT. As protein: CASSFVTGPDTEAFF.